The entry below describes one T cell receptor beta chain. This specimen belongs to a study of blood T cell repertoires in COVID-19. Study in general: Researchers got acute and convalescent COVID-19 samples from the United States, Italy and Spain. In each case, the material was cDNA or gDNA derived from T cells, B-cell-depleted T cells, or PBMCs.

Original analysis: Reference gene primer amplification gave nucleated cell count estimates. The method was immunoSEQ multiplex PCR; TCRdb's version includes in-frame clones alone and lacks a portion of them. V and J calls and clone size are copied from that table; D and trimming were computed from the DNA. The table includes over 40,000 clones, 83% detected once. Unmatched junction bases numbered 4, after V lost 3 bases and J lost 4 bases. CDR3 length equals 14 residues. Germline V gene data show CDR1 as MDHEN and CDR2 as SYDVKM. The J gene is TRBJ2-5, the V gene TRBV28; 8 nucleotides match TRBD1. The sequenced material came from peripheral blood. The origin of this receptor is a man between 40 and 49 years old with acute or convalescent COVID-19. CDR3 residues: CASSFYQGAETQYF. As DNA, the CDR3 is TGTGCCAGCAGTTTTTATCAGGGGGCAGAGACCCAGTACTTC.